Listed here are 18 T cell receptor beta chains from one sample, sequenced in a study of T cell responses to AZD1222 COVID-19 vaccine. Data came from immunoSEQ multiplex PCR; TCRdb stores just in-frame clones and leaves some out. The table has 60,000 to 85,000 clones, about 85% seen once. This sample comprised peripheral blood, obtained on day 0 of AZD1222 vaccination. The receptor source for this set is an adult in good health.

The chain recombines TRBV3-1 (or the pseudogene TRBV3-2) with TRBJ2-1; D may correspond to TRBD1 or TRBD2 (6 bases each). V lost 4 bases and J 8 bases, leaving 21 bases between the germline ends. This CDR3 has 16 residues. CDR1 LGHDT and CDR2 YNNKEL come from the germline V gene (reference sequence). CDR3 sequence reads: CASSLHYSAGGDEQFF. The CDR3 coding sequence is TGTGCCAGCAGCCTCCATTATTCGGCCGGGGGCGATGAGCAGTTCTTC.

The CDR3 DNA reads TGTGCCAGCAGCTCCCCTCGGGAGCAGTACTTC. This translates into CASSSPREQYF. The chain uses TRBV7-2 and TRBJ2-7; D unclear. The CDR3 has 11 residues. From germline, CDR1 is SGHTA and CDR2 FQGNSA. Trimming cost V 4 bases and J 7 bases, with 8 bases left between them.

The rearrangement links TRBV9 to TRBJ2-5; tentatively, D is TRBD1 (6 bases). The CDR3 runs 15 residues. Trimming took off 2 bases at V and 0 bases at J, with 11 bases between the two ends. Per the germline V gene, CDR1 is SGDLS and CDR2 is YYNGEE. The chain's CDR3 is CASSVGQGYQETQYF. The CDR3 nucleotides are TGTGCCAGCAGCGTTGGGCAGGGGTACCAAGAGACCCAGTACTTC.

The CDR3 reads CASSVPGLAGPSSYNEQFF. The CDR3 DNA reads as TGTGCCAGCAGCGTACCGGGACTAGCGGGTCCGAGCTCCTACAATGAGCAGTTCTTC. The chain employs TRBV5-5 and TRBJ2-1; 12 nucleotides agree with TRBD2. Unmatched junction bases numbered 11, after V lost 4 bases and J lost 0 bases. There are 19 residues in the CDR3. Germline V gives CDR1 SGHKS, CDR2 YYEKEE (reference sequence).

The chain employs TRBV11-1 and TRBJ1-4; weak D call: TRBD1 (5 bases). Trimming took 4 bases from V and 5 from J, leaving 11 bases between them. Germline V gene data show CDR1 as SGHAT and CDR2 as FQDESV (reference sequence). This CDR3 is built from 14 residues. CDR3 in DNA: TGTGCCAGCAGCTCACAGGACACCAATGAAAAACTGTTTTTT. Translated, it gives CASSSQDTNEKLFF.

The CDR3 sequence: CASSFWGANEQFF. In nucleotides, the CDR3 is TGTGCCAGCAGCTTCTGGGGGGCGAATGAGCAGTTCTTC. The gene calls are TRBV5-5 and TRBJ2-1; D could derive from TRBD1 or TRBD2 (6 bases each). Trimming shortened V by 2 bases and J by 7 bases, and 10 bases separated the two germline ends. Per the germline V gene, CDR1 is SGHKS and CDR2 is YYEKEE (reference sequence). The CDR3 length is 13 residues.

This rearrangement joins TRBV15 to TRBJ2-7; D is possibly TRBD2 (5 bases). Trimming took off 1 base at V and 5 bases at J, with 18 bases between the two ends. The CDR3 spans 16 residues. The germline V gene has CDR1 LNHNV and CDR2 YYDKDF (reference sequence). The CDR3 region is CATSRGGFAGTDEQYF. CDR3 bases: TGTGCCACCAGCAGAGGAGGGTTCGCGGGTACGGACGAGCAGTACTTC.

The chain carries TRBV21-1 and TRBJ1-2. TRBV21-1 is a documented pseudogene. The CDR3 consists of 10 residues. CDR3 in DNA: TGTGCCAGCAGCAGTCATGGCTACACCTTC. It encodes CASSSHGYTF.

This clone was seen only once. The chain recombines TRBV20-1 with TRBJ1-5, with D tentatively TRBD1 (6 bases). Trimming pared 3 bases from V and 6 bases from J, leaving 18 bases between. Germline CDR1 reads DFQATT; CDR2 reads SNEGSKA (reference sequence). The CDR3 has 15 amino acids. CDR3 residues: CSASRTAELGQPQHF. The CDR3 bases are TGCAGTGCTAGTAGGACAGCCGAGTTAGGTCAGCCCCAGCATTTT.

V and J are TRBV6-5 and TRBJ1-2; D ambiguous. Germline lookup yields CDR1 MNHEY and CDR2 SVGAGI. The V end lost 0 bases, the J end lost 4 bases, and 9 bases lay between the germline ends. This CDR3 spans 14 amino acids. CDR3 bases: TGTGCCAGCAGTTACTCGAGTGGGATCTATGGCTACACCTTC. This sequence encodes CASSYSSGIYGYTF.

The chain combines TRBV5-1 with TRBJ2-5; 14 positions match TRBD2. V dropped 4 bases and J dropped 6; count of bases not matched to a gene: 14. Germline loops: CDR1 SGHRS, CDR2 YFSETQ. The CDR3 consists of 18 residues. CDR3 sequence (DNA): TGCGCCAGCAGCCCGGGACTAGCGGGAGACGTTTCTGTGAAGACCCAGTACTTC. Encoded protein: CASSPGLAGDVSVKTQYF.

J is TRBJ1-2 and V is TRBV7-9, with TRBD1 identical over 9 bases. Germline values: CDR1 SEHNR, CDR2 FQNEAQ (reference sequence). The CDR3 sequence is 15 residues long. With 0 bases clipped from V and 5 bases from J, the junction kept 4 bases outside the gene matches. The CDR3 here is CASSLARDRAYGYTF. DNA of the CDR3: TGTGCCAGCAGCTTAGCCCGGGACAGGGCTTATGGCTACACCTTC. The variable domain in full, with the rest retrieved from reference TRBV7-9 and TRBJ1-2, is DTGVSQNPRHKITKRGQNVTFRCDPISEHNRLYWYRQTLGQGPEFLTYFQNEAQLEKSRLLSDRFSAERPKGSFSTLEIQRTEQGDSAMYLCASSLARDRAYGYTFGSGTRLTVV.

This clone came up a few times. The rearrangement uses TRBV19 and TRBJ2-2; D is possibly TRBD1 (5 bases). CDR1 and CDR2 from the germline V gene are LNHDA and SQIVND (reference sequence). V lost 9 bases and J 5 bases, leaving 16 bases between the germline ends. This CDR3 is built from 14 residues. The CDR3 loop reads CASERQKQTGELFF. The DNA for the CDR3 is TGTGCCAGCGAGAGACAGAAGCAGACCGGGGAGCTGTTTTTT.

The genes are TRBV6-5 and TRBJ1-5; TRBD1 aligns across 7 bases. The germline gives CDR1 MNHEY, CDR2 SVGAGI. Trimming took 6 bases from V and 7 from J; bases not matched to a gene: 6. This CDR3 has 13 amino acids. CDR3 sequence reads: CASRTGTDQPQHF. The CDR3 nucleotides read TGTGCCAGCAGGACCGGGACAGACCAGCCCCAGCATTTT.

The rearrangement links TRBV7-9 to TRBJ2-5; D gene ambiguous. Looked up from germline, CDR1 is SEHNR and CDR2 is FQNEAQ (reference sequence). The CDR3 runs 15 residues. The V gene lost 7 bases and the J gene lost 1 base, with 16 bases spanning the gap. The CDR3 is CASNTLGGVQETQYF. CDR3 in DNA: TGTGCCAGCAACACACTGGGTGGGGTCCAAGAGACCCAGTACTTC.

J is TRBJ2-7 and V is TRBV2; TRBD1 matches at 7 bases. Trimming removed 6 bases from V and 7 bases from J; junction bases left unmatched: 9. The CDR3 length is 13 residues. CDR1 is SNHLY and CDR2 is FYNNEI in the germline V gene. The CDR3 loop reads CASSVGQFGEQYF. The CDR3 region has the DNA TGTGCCAGCAGCGTGGGACAGTTTGGGGAGCAGTACTTC.

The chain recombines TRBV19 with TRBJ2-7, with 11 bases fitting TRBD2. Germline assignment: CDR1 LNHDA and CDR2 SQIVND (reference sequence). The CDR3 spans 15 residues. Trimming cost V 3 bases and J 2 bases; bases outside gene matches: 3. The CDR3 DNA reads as TGTGCCAGTAGTATGGCGACTAGCGGGACCTACGAGCAGTACTTC. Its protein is CASSMATSGTYEQYF.

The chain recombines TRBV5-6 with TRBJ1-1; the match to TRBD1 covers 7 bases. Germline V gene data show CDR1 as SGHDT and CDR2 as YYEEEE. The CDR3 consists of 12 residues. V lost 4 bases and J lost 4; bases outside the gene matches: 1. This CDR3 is CASSPGGTEAFF. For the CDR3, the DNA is TGTGCCAGCAGCCCAGGGGGCACTGAAGCTTTCTTT.